The clone carrying this T cell receptor beta chain has just a few counts. The antigen is not known. From germline, CDR1 is SGHAT and CDR2 FQNNGV. The CDR3 is made up of 15 amino acids. Trimming removed 6 bases from V and 1 base from J; junction bases left unmatched: 7. TCRdb ran MiXCR on the 5' RACE reads and lists one entry per CDR3 protein. Of approximately 470,000 distinct CDR3 sequences in the sample, 14% are singletons; the top ten hold about 0.53%. The data belong to a study of identical twins. General study results and limits: It was cross-sectional statistical analysis, not following the same donors, that the conclusions relied on. Fewer insertions characterized abundant cord blood beta clonotypes, whereas memory repertoires showed none.

This sample was shared with a second study, whose subject was yellow fever vaccine responses in identical twins. That publication notes: Reportedly, the response of twins' T cells to the vaccine seemed partly convergent, partly personalized.

The sequence was obtained from a woman aged 18-30 years in good health. V and J are TRBV11-2 and TRBJ2-7; TRBD1 agrees at 9 bases. Specimen: CD4+ T cells sorted from blood. The CDR3 reads CASSAGQGRSYEQYF. Written as DNA, the CDR3 is TGTGCCAGCAGTGCAGGACAGGGGAGATCCTACGAGCAGTACTTC.